The rows below give T cell receptor beta chains drawn from one sample of a study of cytotoxic CD8 clonotypes in ibrutinib-treated CLL. Clones were sequenced by immunoSEQ multiplex PCR, and TCRdb holds only the in-frame ones, with some missing. The table includes 25,000 to 30,000 clones, 62% detected once. Sequencing was performed on PBMCs, taken before ibrutinib treatment. These receptors were taken from a human donor with chronic lymphocytic leukemia. CDR3s include the opening cysteine and the closing phenylalanine or tryptophan. A D gene is named only where the DNA matches it firmly. Not all rows give a size; the values are once, few, many and, for expanded clones, a class.

-,TRBV6-5,TRBJ1-6,TRBD1,CASSWDRGNSPLHF,TGTGCCAGCAGTTGGGACAGGGGGAATTCACCCCTCCACTTT
-,TRBV10-2,TRBJ2-3,TRBD2,CATTGTSVGTDTQYF,TGCGCCACCACCGGGACTAGTGTCGGCACAGATACGCAGTATTTT
-,TRBV7-9,TRBJ2-7,-,CASSFFGVTQYEQYF,TGTGCCAGCAGCTTTTTTGGGGTGACCCAATACGAGCAGTACTTC
few,TRBV29-1,TRBJ2-1,TRBD2,CSAGLAGSYNEQFF,TGCAGCGCTGGACTAGCGGGATCCTACAATGAGCAGTTCTTC
few,TRBV11-2,TRBJ1-2,-,CASSPVRGWLYGYTF,TGTGCCAGCAGCCCTGTCCGGGGGTGGCTCTATGGCTACACCTTC
few,TRBV19,TRBJ1-4,TRBD1,CASRRLQGGVMEKLFF,TGTGCCAGTAGGCGACTCCAGGGGGGGGTCATGGAAAAACTGTTTTTT
-,TRBV6-5,TRBJ1-5,-,CASSYSRLQPQHF,TGTGCCAGCAGTTACTCGAGGCTTCAGCCCCAGCATTTT
-,TRBV4-1,TRBJ1-2,TRBD1,CASSPSDRGNNYGYTF,TGCGCCAGCAGCCCCTCGGACAGGGGAAATAACTATGGCTACACCTTC
-,TRBV5-1,TRBJ2-1,TRBD2,CASSFGTSGSMAGNEQFF,TGCGCCAGCAGCTTCGGGACTAGCGGGAGCATGGCAGGGAATGAGCAGTTCTTC
few,TRBV6-8,TRBJ2-2,TRBD2,CASPRLAGESAGELFF,TGTGCCAGCCCAAGACTAGCGGGAGAATCGGCCGGGGAGCTGTTTTTT
-,TRBV18,TRBJ1-2,TRBD1,CASSPGQTLYGYTF,TGTGCCAGCTCACCGGGACAGACACTCTATGGCTACACCTTC
-,TRBV28,TRBJ1-2,-,CASSLSDRRHGYTF,TGTGCCAGCAGTTTATCGGACAGAAGACATGGCTACACCTTC
-,TRBV5-8,TRBJ1-4,-,CASSLVSRDPEKLFF,TGTGCCAGCAGCTTGGTATCCCGGGACCCTGAAAAACTGTTTTTT
-,TRBV15,TRBJ2-5,-,CATKRGATSLGETQYF,TGTGCCACCAAAAGGGGAGCAACTAGCCTTGGAGAGACCCAGTACTTC
-,TRBV7-3,TRBJ2-2,-,CASSPMNTGELFF,TGTGCCAGCAGCCCGATGAACACCGGGGAGCTGTTTTTT
-,TRBV5-1,TRBJ2-6,-,CASRLTGESSGANVLTF,TGCGCCAGCCGCTTAACTGGGGAGAGCTCTGGGGCCAACGTCCTGACTTTC
few,TRBV11-2,TRBJ2-5,TRBD1,CASRGQGAETQYF,TGTGCCAGCAGAGGACAGGGGGCCGAGACCCAGTACTTC
-,TRBV28,TRBJ2-7,TRBD2,CASRTSGDSYEQYF,TGTGCCAGCAGGACTAGCGGAGACTCCTACGAGCAGTACTTC
-,TRBV28,TRBJ2-2,-,CASSPLSGTTNTGELFF,TGTGCCAGCAGTCCCCTAAGCGGAACTACGAACACCGGGGAGCTGTTTTTT
-,TRBV18,TRBJ2-7,TRBD1,CASSPPGRQGANEQYF,TGTGCCAGCTCACCTCCTGGGAGACAGGGGGCAAACGAGCAGTACTTC
-,TRBV4-1,TRBJ2-7,TRBD1,CASSQGTGSAEQYF,TGCGCCAGCAGCCAAGGGACAGGGTCGGCCGAGCAGTACTTC
few,TRBV7-6,TRBJ2-1,-,CASSLAMGNEQFF,TGTGCCAGCAGCTTAGCCATGGGCAATGAGCAGTTCTTC
few,TRBV28,TRBJ2-5,TRBD2,CASSSWTSGSETQYF,TGTGCCAGCAGTAGCTGGACTAGCGGGAGCGAGACCCAGTACTTC
-,TRBV5-4,TRBJ2-1,-,CASSLALYNEQFF,TGTGCCAGCAGCTTGGCTCTATACAATGAGCAGTTCTTC
-,TRBV25-1,TRBJ1-3,TRBD1,CASSDPGQMVSGNTIYF,TGTGCCAGCAGTGACCCGGGACAGATGGTCTCTGGAAACACCATATATTTT
-,TRBV25-1,TRBJ2-5,TRBD2,CASSKAGADPGAQYF,TGTGCCAGCTCAAAAGCGGGGGCCGACCCAGGGGCCCAGTACTTC
few,TRBV6-6,TRBJ2-7,-,CASTKGGYEQYF,TGTGCCAGCACCAAAGGGGGCTACGAGCAGTACTTC
-,TRBV5-1,TRBJ1-1,TRBD1,CASSWDRGNTEAFF,TGCGCCAGCAGCTGGGACAGGGGGAACACTGAAGCTTTCTTT
-,TRBV7-3,TRBJ2-2,-,CASSLAQNYGELFF,TGTGCCAGCAGCTTAGCCCAAAATTACGGGGAGCTGTTTTTT
-,TRBV27,TRBJ2-7,TRBD2,CASSPGGGEQYF,TGTGCCAGCAGCCCGGGGGGGGGCGAGCAGTACTTC
-,TRBV19,TRBJ1-2,-,CASCLAQGYGYTF,TGTGCCAGTTGTCTCGCGCAGGGCTATGGCTACACCTTC
-,TRBV7-9,TRBJ2-7,-,CASSLLGGVVGDYEQYF,TGTGCCAGCAGCTTACTTGGAGGGGTTGTTGGGGATTACGAGCAGTACTTC
-,TRBV10-1,TRBJ2-7,TRBD1,CASSFTGTGGSEQYF,TGCGCCAGCAGTTTTACCGGGACAGGGGGCAGCGAGCAGTACTTC
-,TRBV7-9,TRBJ2-1,TRBD2,CASSPGKGLAGGYNEQFF,TGTGCCAGCAGCCCAGGAAAGGGACTAGCGGGGGGCTACAATGAGCAGTTCTTC
-,TRBV6-1,TRBJ2-7,-,CASSEWGLPYEQYF,TGTGCCAGCAGTGAATGGGGGTTGCCCTACGAGCAGTACTTC
once,TRBV7-3,TRBJ2-7,TRBD1,CASSAEPGQTYEQYF,TGTGCCAGCAGCGCTGAACCGGGACAGACCTACGAGCAGTACTTC
-,TRBV19,TRBJ2-1,-,CASSIGGIRVVPEQFF,TGTGCCAGTAGTATAGGAGGAATCAGGGTTGTCCCTGAGCAGTTCTTC
-,TRBV11-2,TRBJ1-1,-,CASSLGPETNTEAFF,TGTGCCAGCAGCTTAGGGCCAGAAACGAACACTGAAGCTTTCTTT